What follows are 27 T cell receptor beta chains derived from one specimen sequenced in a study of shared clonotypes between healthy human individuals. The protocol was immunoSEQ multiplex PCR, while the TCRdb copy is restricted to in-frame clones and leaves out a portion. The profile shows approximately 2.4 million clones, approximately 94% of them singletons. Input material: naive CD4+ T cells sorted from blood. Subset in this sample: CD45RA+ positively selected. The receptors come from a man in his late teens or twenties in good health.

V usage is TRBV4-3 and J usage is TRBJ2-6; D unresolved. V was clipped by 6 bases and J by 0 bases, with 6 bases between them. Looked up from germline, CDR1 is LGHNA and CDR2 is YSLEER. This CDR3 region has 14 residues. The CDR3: CASSIRSGANVLTF. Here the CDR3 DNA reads TGCGCCAGCAGTATCCGCTCTGGGGCCAACGTCCTGACTTTC.

The CDR3 loop reads CASSASGANVLTF. CDR3 in DNA: TGTGCCAGCAGTGCCTCTGGGGCCAACGTCCTGACTTTC. The chain combines TRBV6-1 with TRBJ2-6, with D unresolved. Germline CDR1 reads MNHNS; CDR2 reads SASEGT. Trimming took off 4 bases at V and 0 bases at J, with 1 base between the two ends. The CDR3 contains 13 residues.

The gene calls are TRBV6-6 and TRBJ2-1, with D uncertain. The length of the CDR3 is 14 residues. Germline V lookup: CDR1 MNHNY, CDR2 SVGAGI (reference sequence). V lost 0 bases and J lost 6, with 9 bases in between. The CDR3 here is CASSYSGPVNEQFF. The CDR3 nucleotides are TGTGCCAGCAGTTACTCTGGGCCCGTCAATGAGCAGTTCTTC.

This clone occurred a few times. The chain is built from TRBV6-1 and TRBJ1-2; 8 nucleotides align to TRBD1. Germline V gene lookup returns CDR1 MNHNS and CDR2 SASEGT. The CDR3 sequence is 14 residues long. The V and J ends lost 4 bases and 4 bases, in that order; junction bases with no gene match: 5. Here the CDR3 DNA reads TGTGCCAGCAGTGGGACAGGGCACTCCTATGGCTACACCTTC. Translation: CASSGTGHSYGYTF.

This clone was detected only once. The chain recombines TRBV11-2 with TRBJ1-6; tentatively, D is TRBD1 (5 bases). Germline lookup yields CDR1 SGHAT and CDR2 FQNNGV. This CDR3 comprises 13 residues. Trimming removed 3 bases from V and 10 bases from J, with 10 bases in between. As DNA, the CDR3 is TGTGCCAGCAGCTTCCAGGGATGGTCACCCCTCCACTTT. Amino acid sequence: CASSFQGWSPLHF.

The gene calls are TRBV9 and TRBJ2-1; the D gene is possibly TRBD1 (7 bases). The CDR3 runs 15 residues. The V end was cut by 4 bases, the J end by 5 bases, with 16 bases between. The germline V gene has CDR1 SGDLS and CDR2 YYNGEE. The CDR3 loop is CASSPEARGDNEQFF. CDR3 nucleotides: TGTGCCAGCAGCCCCGAGGCCAGGGGGGACAATGAGCAGTTCTTC. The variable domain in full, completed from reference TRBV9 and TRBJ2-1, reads DSGVTQTPKHLITATGQRVTLRCSPRSGDLSVYWYQQSLDQGLQFLIQYYNGEERAKGNILERFSAQQFPDLHSELNLSSLELGDSALYFCASSPEARGDNEQFFGPGTRLTVL.

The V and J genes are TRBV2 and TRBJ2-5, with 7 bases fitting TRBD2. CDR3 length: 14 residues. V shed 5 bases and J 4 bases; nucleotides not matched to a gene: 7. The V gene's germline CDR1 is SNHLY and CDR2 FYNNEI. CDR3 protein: CASSKVLAAETQYF. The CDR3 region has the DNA TGTGCCAGCAGTAAGGTGCTAGCGGCAGAGACCCAGTACTTC.

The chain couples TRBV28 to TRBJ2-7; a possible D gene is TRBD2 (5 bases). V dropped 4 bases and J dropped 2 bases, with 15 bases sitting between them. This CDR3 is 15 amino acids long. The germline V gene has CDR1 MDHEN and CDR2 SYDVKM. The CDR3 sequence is CASSSGTDWAYEQYF. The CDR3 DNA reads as TGTGCCAGCAGTTCGGGAACCGACTGGGCCTACGAGCAGTACTTC.

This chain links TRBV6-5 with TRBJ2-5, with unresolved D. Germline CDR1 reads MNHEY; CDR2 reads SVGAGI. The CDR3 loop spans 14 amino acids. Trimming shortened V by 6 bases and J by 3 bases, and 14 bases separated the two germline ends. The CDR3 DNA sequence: TGTGCCAGCAGCCGATCAAGTTCTAAAGAGACCCAGTACTTC. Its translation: CASSRSSSKETQYF.

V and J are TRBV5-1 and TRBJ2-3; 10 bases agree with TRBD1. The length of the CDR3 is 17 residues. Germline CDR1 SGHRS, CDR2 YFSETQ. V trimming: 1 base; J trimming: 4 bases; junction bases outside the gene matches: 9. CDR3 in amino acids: CASSLRPGQGLSDTQYF. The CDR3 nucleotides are TGCGCCAGCAGCTTGAGACCGGGACAGGGGTTATCAGATACGCAGTATTTT.

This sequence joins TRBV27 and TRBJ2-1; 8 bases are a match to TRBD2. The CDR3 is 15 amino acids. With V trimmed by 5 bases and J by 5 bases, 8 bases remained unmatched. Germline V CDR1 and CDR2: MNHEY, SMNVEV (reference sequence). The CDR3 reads CASSTPGLVNNEQFF. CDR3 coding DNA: TGTGCCAGCAGTACACCGGGACTAGTTAACAATGAGCAGTTCTTC.

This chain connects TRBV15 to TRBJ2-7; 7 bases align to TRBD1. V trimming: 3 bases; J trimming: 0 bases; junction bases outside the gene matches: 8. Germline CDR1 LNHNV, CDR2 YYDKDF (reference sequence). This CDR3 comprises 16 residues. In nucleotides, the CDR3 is TGTGCCACCAGCAGGGAGACAGGGCCCTTCTCCTACGAGCAGTACTTC. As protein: CATSRETGPFSYEQYF. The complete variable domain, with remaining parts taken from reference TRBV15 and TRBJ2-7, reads DAMVIQNPRYQVTQFGKPVTLSCSQTLNHNVMYWYQQKSSQAPKLLFHYYDKDFNNEADTPDNFQSRRPNTSFCFLDIRSPGLGDTAMYLCATSRETGPFSYEQYFGPGTRLTVT.

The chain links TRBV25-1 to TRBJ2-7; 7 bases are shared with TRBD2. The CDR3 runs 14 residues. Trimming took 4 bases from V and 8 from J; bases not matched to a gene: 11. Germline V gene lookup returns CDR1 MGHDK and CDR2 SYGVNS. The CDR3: CASSVERGLRKQYF. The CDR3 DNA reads TGTGCCAGCAGTGTGGAGCGGGGTCTACGAAAGCAGTACTTC.

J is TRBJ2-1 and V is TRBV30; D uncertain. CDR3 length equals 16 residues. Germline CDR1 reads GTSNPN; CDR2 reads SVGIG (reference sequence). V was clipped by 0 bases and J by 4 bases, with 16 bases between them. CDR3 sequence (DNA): TGTGCCTGGAGTGTAAGGTCTCTAGTTACTTACAATGAGCAGTTCTTC. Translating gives CAWSVRSLVTYNEQFF.

The CDR3 coding sequence is TGTGCCAGCTCATCCCAGGGGCTGGGGACTGAAGCTTTCTTT. Encoded protein: CASSSQGLGTEAFF. This rearrangement joins TRBV18 to TRBJ1-1; D might be TRBD1 (6 bases). Trimming took off 5 bases at V and 5 bases at J, with 15 bases between the two ends. Germline CDR1 is KGHSH and CDR2 is LQKENI. CDR3 length: 14 residues.

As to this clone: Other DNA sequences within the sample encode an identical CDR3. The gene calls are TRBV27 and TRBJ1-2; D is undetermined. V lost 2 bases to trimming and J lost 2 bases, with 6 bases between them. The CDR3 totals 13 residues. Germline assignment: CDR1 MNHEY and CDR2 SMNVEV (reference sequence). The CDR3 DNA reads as TGTGCCAGCAGTTTAGAAGGGAACTATGGCTACACCTTC. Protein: CASSLEGNYGYTF.

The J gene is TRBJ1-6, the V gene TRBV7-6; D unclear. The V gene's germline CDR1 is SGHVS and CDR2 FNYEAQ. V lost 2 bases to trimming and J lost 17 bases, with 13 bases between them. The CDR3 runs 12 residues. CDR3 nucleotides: TGTGCCAGCAGCTTATTGGGAGGGAAGGTCCACTTT. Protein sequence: CASSLLGGKVHF.

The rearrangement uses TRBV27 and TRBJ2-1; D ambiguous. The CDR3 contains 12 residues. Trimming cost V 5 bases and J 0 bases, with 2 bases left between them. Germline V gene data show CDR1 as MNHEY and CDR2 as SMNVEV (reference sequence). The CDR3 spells CASSNSYNEQFF. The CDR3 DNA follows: TGTGCCAGCAGTAACTCCTACAATGAGCAGTTCTTC.

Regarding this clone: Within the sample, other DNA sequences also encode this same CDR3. CDR3 sequence reads: CASSTQETQYF. The CDR3 nucleotides are TGTGCCAGCAGCACCCAAGAGACCCAGTACTTC. The rearrangement joins TRBV2 to TRBJ2-5, with D unresolved. The V gene lost 6 bases and the J gene lost 1 base, with 3 bases spanning the gap. CDR1 SNHLY and CDR2 FYNNEI come from the germline V gene. The CDR3 contains 11 residues.

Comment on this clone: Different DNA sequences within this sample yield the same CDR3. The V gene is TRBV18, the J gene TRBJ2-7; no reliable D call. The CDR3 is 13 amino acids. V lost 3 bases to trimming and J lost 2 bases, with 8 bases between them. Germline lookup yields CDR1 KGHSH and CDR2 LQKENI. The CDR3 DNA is TGTGCCAGCTCACCTGCCCCTACCTACGAGCAGTACTTC. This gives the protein CASSPAPTYEQYF.

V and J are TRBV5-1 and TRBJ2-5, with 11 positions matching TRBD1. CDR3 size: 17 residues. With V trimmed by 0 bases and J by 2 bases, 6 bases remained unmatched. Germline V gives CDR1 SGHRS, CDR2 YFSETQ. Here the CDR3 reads CASSLAIRDRGQETQYF. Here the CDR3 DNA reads TGCGCCAGCAGCTTGGCCATTCGGGACAGGGGGCAAGAGACCCAGTACTTC.

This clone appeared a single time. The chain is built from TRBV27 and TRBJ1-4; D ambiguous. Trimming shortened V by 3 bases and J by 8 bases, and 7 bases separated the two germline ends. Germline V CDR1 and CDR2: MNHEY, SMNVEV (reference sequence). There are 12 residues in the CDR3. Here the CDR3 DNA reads TGTGCCAGCAGTTTCCCGGGCGAAAAACTGTTTTTT. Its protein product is CASSFPGEKLFF.

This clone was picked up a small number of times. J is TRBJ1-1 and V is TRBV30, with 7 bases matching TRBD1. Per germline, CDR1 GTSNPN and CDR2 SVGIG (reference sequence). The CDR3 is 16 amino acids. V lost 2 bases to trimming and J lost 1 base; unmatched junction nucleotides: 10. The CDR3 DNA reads TGTGCCTGGAGTTTCGAGGGACAGTGGAGGAACACTGAAGCTTTCTTT. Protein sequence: CAWSFEGQWRNTEAFF.

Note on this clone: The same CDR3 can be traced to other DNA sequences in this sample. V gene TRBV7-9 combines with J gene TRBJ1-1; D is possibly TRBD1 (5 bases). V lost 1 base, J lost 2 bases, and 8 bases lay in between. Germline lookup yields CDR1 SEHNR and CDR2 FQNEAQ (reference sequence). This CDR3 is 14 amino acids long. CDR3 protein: CASSLDGGNTEAFF. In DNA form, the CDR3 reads TGTGCCAGCAGCTTAGACGGGGGAAACACTGAAGCTTTCTTT.

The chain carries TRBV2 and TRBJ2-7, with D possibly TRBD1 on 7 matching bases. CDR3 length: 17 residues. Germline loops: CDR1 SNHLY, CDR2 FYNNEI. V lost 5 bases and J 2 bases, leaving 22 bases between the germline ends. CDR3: CASSTPRDSQGAYEQYF. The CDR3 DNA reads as TGTGCCAGCAGTACCCCCAGGGACTCTCAGGGGGCCTACGAGCAGTACTTC.

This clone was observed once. This CDR3 is CASSFQGALETQYF. In DNA, the CDR3 is TGTGCCAGCAGCTTTCAGGGGGCATTAGAGACCCAGTACTTC. The chain is built from TRBV7-9 and TRBJ2-5; 8 bases line up with TRBD1. The V gene end was trimmed by 3 bases and the J gene end by 4 bases; junction bases not matched to a gene: 4. Looked up from germline, CDR1 is SEHNR and CDR2 is FQNEAQ (reference sequence). The CDR3 length is 14 residues.

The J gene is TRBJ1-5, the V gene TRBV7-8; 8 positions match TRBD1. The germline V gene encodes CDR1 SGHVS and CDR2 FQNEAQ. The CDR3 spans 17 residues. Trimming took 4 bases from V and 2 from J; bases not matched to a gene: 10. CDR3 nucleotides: TGTGCCAGCAGCTCAGGCGGACAGGGAAAAGGCAATCAGCCCCAGCATTTT. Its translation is CASSSGGQGKGNQPQHF.